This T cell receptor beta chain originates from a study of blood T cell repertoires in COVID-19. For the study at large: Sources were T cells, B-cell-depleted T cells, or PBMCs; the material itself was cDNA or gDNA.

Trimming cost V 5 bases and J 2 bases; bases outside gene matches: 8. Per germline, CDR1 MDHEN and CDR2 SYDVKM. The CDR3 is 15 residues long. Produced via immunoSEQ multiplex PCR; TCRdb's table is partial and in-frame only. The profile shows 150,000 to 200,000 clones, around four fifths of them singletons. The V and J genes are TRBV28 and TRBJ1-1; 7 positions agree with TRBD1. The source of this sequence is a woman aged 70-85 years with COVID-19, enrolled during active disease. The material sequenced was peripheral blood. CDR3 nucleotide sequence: TGTGCCAGCAGTGCTTCCGGGACAGCTAACACTGAAGCTTTCTTT. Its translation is CASSASGTANTEAFF.